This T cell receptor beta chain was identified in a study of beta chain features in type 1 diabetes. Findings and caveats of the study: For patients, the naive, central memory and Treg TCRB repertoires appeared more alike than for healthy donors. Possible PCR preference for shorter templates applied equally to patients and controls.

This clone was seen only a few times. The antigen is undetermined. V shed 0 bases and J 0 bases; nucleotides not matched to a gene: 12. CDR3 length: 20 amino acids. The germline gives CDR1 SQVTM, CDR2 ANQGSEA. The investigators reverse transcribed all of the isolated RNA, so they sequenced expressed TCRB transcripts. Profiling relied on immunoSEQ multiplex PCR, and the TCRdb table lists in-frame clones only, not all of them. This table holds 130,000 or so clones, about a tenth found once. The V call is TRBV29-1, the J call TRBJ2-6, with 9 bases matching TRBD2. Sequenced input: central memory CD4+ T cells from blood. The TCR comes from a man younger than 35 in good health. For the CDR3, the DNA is TGCAGCGTTGAAGAAAGCACCTCTAGCGGGACCGTCTCTGGGGCCAACGTCCTGACTTTC. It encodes CSVEESTSSGTVSGANVLTF.